This paragraph reports one T cell receptor (beta chain). This table comes from immunoSEQ multiplex PCR, and its TCRdb copy is limited to in-frame clones, with some not included. This sample has just over 650,000 clones; more than 80% occur once, and the top ten carry about 0.24%. The germline V gene has CDR1 MNHNY and CDR2 SVGAGI (reference sequence). This CDR3 comprises 15 residues. Trimming cost V 7 bases and J 0 bases, with 12 bases left between them. The sample belongs to a study of blood T cell repertoires in COVID-19. As for the study in general: The cDNA or gDNA used as material had been derived from T cells, B-cell-depleted T cells, or PBMCs.

The sample taken for sequencing was peripheral blood. The rearrangement joins TRBV6-6 to TRBJ2-2; TRBD1 might be the D (6 bases). The clonotype was recovered from a woman under 30 with acute or convalescent COVID-19. In nucleotides, the CDR3 is TGTGCCAGCATTGGACAGCGCACGAACACCGGGGAGCTGTTTTTT. It translates to CASIGQRTNTGELFF.